Shown below are 21 T cell receptor beta chains from a single sample sequenced in a study of neoadjuvant anti-PD-1 for oral cavity cancer. Method: immunoSEQ multiplex PCR; TCRdb's copy keeps in-frame clones and lacks some. The sample lists 70,000 to 95,000 clones; approximately 80% were seen once. Sequencing used PBMCs, obtained before nivolumab (anti-PD-1) treatment. These receptors were obtained from a person between 35 and 79 years old with oral cavity squamous cell carcinoma.

This clone was counted a single time. This chain joins TRBV9 and TRBJ1-5, with TRBD1 matching over 8 bases. With V trimmed by 4 bases and J by 6 bases, 9 bases remained unmatched. CDR3 length: 15 amino acids. Per germline, CDR1 SGDLS and CDR2 YYNGEE. The CDR3 here is CASSSGQGSFQPQHF. CDR3 DNA sequence: TGTGCCAGCAGCTCAGGACAGGGCTCGTTTCAGCCCCAGCATTTT.

V is TRBV6-1 and J is TRBJ2-2; no clear D gene. CDR1 and CDR2 (germline): MNHNS, SASEGT. Trimming removed 7 bases from V and 7 bases from J, with 10 bases in between. CDR3 size: 12 residues. The CDR3 here is CASTRVSGELFF. DNA of the CDR3: TGTGCCAGCACCCGTGTGAGCGGGGAGCTGTTTTTT.

The V and J genes are TRBV5-1 and TRBJ2-3, with 10 bases aligning to TRBD1. This CDR3 contains 16 residues. The germline V gene encodes CDR1 SGHRS and CDR2 YFSETQ. The V gene end was trimmed by 4 bases and the J gene end by 6 bases; junction bases not matched to a gene: 11. CDR3 sequence: CASSPAWTGGGDTQYF. CDR3 bases: TGCGCCAGCAGCCCGGCATGGACAGGGGGTGGTGATACGCAGTATTTT.

This clone has more than one count but fewer than ten. The V gene is TRBV28, the J gene TRBJ1-2; 8 nucleotides agree with TRBD1. Germline CDR1 and CDR2: MDHEN and SYDVKM. J lost 7 bases, V lost 2 bases, and 6 bases had no gene match. The CDR3 runs 14 residues. In nucleotides, the CDR3 is TGTGCCAGCAGTTTAGTCCAGGGGGCGGGTGGCTACACCTTC. Translating gives CASSLVQGAGGYTF.

The gene calls are TRBV6-1 and TRBJ2-5, with 7 bases lining up with TRBD1. CDR1 MNHNS and CDR2 SASEGT come from the germline V gene. This CDR3 is built from 15 residues. Trimming at V came to 1 base and at J to 4 bases, leaving 6 bases not matched to a gene. The CDR3 nucleotides are TGTGCCAGCAGTGAAGATGTGACAGGGATAGAGACCCAGTACTTC. It codes for CASSEDVTGIETQYF.

The CDR3 region has the DNA TGTGCCAGCAGCCCCGCCCGGCGGGGCCCCTACGAGCAGTACTTC. It codes for CASSPARRGPYEQYF. The chain couples TRBV9 to TRBJ2-7, with a possible D match to TRBD2 (6 bases). CDR1 and CDR2 from the germline V gene are SGDLS and YYNGEE. V lost 4 bases, J lost 2 bases, and 16 bases lay in between. The length of the CDR3 is 15 residues.

This chain connects TRBV9 to TRBJ2-7; a weak D match, TRBD2 (6 bases). Trimming cost V 4 bases and J 6 bases, with 20 bases left between them. CDR1 SGDLS and CDR2 YYNGEE come from the germline V gene. The CDR3 spans 15 residues. CDR3 coding DNA: TGTGCCAGCAGCCCCCCTACTGGACTAAACGGCGAGCAGTACTTC. This encodes CASSPPTGLNGEQYF.

The chain is built from TRBV27 and TRBJ2-2; TRBD1 aligns across 10 bases. Germline V gene lookup returns CDR1 MNHEY and CDR2 SMNVEV (reference sequence). After removal of 0 bases from V and 5 bases from J, the junction contained 0 bases not matched to a gene. The length of the CDR3 is 15 residues. The CDR3: CASSLSDRGTGELFF. In DNA form, the CDR3 reads TGTGCCAGCAGTTTATCGGACAGGGGGACCGGGGAGCTGTTTTTT.

This chain uses TRBV6-1 with TRBJ2-1; unclear D gene. The CDR3 length is 14 residues. V lost 2 bases to trimming and J lost 10 bases, with 15 bases between them. Germline V lookup: CDR1 MNHNS, CDR2 SASEGT. The CDR3 nucleotides read TGTGCCAGCAGTGAATTCCAGGAGTTGGGGGAGCAGTTCTTC. This sequence encodes CASSEFQELGEQFF.

Only one count was recorded for this clone. The genes are TRBV20-1 and TRBJ2-5; unclear D gene. Germline V CDR1 and CDR2: DFQATT, SNEGSKA (reference sequence). The CDR3 has 11 residues. V lost 7 bases and J lost 0, with 6 bases in between. The CDR3 region is CSETDQETQYF. The CDR3 nucleotides are TGCAGTGAGACGGACCAAGAGACCCAGTACTTC.

In this sample, this clone turned up a few times. This sequence joins TRBV6-5 and TRBJ1-2; D possibly corresponds to TRBD1 (5 bases). V shed 6 bases and J shed 5 bases, with 16 bases lying between them. CDR1 is MNHEY, CDR2 SVGAGI, per germline. CDR3 length: 14 amino acids. CDR3 in DNA: TGTGCCAGCAGCCCTTGGGGGTCAGGGTATGGCTACACCTTC. Its translation: CASSPWGSGYGYTF.

The chain combines TRBV6-1 with TRBJ2-3; 8 bases agree with TRBD2. The CDR3 has 15 amino acids. The ends lost 2 bases at V and 4 bases at J; junction bases unmatched: 5. CDR1 and CDR2 from the germline V gene are MNHNS and SASEGT. CDR3 in DNA: TGTGCCAGCAGTGAACCTAGCGGGCCCCCAGATACGCAGTATTTT. This encodes CASSEPSGPPDTQYF.

The rearrangement joins TRBV30 to TRBJ1-1; D may be TRBD1 (6 bases). The CDR3 length is 15 residues. V lost 0 bases to trimming and J lost 4 bases, with 15 bases between them. Germline-derived CDR1 and CDR2 are GTSNPN and SVGIG (reference sequence). CDR3 nucleotide sequence: TGTGCCTGGAGTGTACAGGGACCCCTGGCCACTGAAGCTTTCTTT. It specifies CAWSVQGPLATEAFF.

The chain combines TRBV6-1 with TRBJ2-2; 7 positions match TRBD2. The J segment lost 7 bases and the V segment lost 6 bases, leaving 8 bases of the junction unmatched. The CDR3 spans 14 residues. Germline V gives CDR1 MNHNS, CDR2 SASEGT. CDR3 protein: CASSVGGVGGELFF. CDR3 DNA: TGTGCCAGCAGCGTGGGGGGGGTAGGCGGGGAGCTGTTTTTT.

V usage is TRBV2 and J usage is TRBJ2-2; D is uncertain. V dropped 5 bases and J dropped 0 bases, with 10 bases sitting between them. Germline-derived CDR1 and CDR2 are SNHLY and FYNNEI. This CDR3 is 15 amino acids long. Here the CDR3 DNA reads TGTGCCAGCAGTCTGGACGGGTCGAACACCGGGGAGCTGTTTTTT. It specifies CASSLDGSNTGELFF. The full variable domain, completed using reference TRBV2 and TRBJ2-2, is EPEVTQTPSHQVTQMGQEVILRCVPISNHLYFYWYRQILGQKVEFLVSFYNNEISEKSEIFDDQFSVERPDGSNFTLKIRSTKLEDSAMYFCASSLDGSNTGELFFGEGSRLTVL.

This clone was seen only once. This chain uses TRBV30 with TRBJ2-4; D unclear. The V end lost 0 bases, the J end lost 0 bases, and 6 bases lay between the germline ends. Germline CDR1 is GTSNPN and CDR2 is SVGIG (reference sequence). The CDR3 covers 14 residues. CDR3 protein: CAWSVKTAKNIQYF. The CDR3 DNA follows: TGTGCCTGGAGTGTGAAAACAGCCAAAAACATTCAGTACTTC.

The chain combines TRBV28 with TRBJ2-5; TRBD2 agrees at 9 bases. Germline V gives CDR1 MDHEN, CDR2 SYDVKM. This CDR3 contains 17 residues. Unmatched junction bases numbered 15, after V lost 6 bases and J lost 4 bases. DNA for the CDR3: TGTGCCAGCAGACCAAGACATAGCGGGAGACCGGTAGAGACCCAGTACTTC. Encoded protein: CASRPRHSGRPVETQYF.

The V call is TRBV7-9, the J call TRBJ2-1, with D perhaps TRBD2 (7 bases). The CDR3 consists of 16 residues. The germline V gene encodes CDR1 SEHNR and CDR2 FQNEAQ (reference sequence). V gave up 5 bases and J gave up 0 bases, with 14 bases separating them. CDR3 bases: TGTGCCAGCAGCCCAAGGGGGGGGAGCTCCTACAATGAGCAGTTCTTC. This codes for CASSPRGGSSYNEQFF. The whole variable domain, remainder taken from reference TRBV7-9 and TRBJ2-1, is DTGVSQNPRHKITKRGQNVTFRCDPISEHNRLYWYRQTLGQGPEFLTYFQNEAQLEKSRLLSDRFSAERPKGSFSTLEIQRTEQGDSAMYLCASSPRGGSSYNEQFFGPGTRLTVL.

V and J are TRBV10-2 and TRBJ2-2, with D unresolved. This CDR3 is 15 amino acids long. Germline V CDR1 and CDR2: WSHSY, SAAADI. The germline V and J ends were trimmed by 4 bases and 0 bases, with 9 bases remaining between them. CDR3 DNA: TGCGCCAGCAGTGGACCGTTCGCGAACACCGGGGAGCTGTTTTTT. This gives the protein CASSGPFANTGELFF.

The chain joins TRBV9 to TRBJ1-2; TRBD1 is a possible D gene (6 bases). CDR1 and CDR2 from the germline V gene are SGDLS and YYNGEE. The ends were cut back, 3 bases at V and 2 bases at J, with 17 bases in the middle. The CDR3 loop spans 16 amino acids. As DNA, the CDR3 is TGTGCCAGCAGCGCCGGCCGGGACAACCAAAACTATGGCTACACCTTC. Translating it yields CASSAGRDNQNYGYTF. The full variable domain, completed using reference TRBV9 and TRBJ1-2, is DSGVTQTPKHLITATGQRVTLRCSPRSGDLSVYWYQQSLDQGLQFLIQYYNGEERAKGNILERFSAQQFPDLHSELNLSSLELGDSALYFCASSAGRDNQNYGYTFGSGTRLTVV.

J is TRBJ2-3 and V is TRBV5-1; a possible D gene is TRBD2 (6 bases). The V end lost 3 bases, the J end lost 0 bases, and 11 bases lay between the germline ends. In germline, CDR1 is SGHRS, CDR2 YFSETQ. The CDR3 consists of 15 residues. As DNA, the CDR3 is TGCGCCAGCAGCTCCCCTAGCGATAGCACAGATACGCAGTATTTT. Residues: CASSSPSDSTDTQYF.